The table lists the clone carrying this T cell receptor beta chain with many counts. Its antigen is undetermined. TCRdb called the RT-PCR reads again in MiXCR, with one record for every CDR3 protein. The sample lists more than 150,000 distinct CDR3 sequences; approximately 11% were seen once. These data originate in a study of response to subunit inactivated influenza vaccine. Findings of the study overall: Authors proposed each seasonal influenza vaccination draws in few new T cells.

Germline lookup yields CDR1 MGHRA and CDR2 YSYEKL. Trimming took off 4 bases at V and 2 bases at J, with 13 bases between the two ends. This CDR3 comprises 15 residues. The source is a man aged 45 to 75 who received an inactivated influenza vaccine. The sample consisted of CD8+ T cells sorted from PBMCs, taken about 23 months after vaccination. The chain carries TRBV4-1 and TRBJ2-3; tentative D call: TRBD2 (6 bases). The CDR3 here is CASSLTGTDTDTQYF. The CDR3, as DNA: TGCGCCAGCAGCCTGACCGGGACTGACACAGATACGCAGTATTTT.